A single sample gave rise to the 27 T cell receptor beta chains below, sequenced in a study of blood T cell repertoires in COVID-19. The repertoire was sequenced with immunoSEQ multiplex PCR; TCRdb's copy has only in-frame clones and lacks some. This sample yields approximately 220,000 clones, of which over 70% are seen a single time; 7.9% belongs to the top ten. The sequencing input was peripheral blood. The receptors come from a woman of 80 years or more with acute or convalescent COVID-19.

The CDR3: CASGLAGGSPTDTQYF. The CDR3 nucleotides are TGTGCCAGTGGACTAGCGGGGGGATCTCCCACAGATACGCAGTATTTT. The genes are TRBV19 and TRBJ2-3; TRBD2 agrees at 14 bases. Germline lookup yields CDR1 LNHDA and CDR2 SQIVND (reference sequence). V lost 8 bases, J lost 2 bases, and 6 bases stayed unmatched. The CDR3 has 16 amino acids. Using reference TRBV19 and TRBJ2-3 for the parts outside the CDR3, the full variable domain is DGGITQSPKYLFRKEGQNVTLSCEQNLNHDAMYWYRQDPGQGLRLIYYSQIVNDFQKGDIAEGYSVSREKKESFPLTVTSAQKNPTAFYLCASGLAGGSPTDTQYFGPGTRLTVL.

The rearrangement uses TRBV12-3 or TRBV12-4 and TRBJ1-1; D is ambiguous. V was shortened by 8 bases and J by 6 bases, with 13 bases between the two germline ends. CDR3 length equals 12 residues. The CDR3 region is CASLAGSAEAFF. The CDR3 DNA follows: TGTGCCAGCTTAGCGGGATCAGCTGAAGCTTTCTTT.

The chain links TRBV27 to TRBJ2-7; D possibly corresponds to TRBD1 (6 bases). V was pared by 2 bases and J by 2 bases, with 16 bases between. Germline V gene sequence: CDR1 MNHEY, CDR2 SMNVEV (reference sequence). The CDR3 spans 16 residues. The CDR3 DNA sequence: TGTGCCAGCAGTTTACGCCGGAGGACAGTCGCCTACGAGCAGTACTTC. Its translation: CASSLRRRTVAYEQYF.

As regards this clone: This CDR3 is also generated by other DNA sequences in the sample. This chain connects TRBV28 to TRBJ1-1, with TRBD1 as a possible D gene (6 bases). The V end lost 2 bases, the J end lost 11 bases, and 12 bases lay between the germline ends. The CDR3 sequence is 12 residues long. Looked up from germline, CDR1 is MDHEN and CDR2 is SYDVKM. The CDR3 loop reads CASSLRTGKAFF. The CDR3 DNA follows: TGTGCCAGCAGTTTACGAACAGGGAAGGCTTTCTTT.

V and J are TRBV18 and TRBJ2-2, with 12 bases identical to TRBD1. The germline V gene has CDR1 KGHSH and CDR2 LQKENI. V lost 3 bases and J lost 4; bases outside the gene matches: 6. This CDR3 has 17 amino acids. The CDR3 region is CASSPPGQGAVTGELFF. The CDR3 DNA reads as TGTGCCAGCTCACCTCCGGGACAGGGGGCCGTCACCGGGGAGCTGTTTTTT.

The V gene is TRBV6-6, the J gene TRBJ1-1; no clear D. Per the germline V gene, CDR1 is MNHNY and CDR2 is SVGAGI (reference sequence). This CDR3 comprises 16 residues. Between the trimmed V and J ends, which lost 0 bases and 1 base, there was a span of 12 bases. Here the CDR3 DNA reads TGTGCCAGCAGTTACTCGCAGCGGACGGAGAACACTGAAGCTTTCTTT. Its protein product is CASSYSQRTENTEAFF.

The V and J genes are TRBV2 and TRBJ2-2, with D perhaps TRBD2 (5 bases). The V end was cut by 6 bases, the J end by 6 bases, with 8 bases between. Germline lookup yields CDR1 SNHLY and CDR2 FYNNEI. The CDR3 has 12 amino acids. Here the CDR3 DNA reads TGTGCCAGCAGGGGCGGGCCCGGGGAGCTGTTTTTT. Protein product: CASRGGPGELFF.

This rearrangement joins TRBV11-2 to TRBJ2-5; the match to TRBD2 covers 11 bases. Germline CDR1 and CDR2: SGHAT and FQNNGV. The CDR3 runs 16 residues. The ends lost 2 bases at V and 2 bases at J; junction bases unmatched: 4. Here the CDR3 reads CASSLSGLAVQETQYF. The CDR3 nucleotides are TGTGCCAGCAGCTTATCGGGACTAGCGGTTCAAGAGACCCAGTACTTC.

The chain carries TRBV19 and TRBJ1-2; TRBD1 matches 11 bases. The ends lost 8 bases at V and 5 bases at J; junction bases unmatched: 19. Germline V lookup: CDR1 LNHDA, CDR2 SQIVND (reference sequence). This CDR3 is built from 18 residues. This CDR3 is CASGSPGQGDSHLYGYTF. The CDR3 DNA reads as TGTGCCAGTGGCTCTCCGGGACAGGGGGATTCTCACCTTTATGGCTACACCTTC.

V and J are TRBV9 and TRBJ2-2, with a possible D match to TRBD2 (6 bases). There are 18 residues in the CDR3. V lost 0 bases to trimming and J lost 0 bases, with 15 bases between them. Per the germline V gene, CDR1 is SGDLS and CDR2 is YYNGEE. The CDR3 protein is CASSVGPTGETNTGELFF. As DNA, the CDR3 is TGTGCCAGCAGCGTAGGTCCAACGGGGGAGACGAACACCGGGGAGCTGTTTTTT.

The CDR3 DNA is TGTGCCAGCAGCACTGCGGGGAGGAACTACGAGCAGTACTTC. Its protein is CASSTAGRNYEQYF. The chain employs TRBV28 and TRBJ2-7; D perhaps matches TRBD2 (6 bases). CDR3 length: 14 residues. Trimming pared 6 bases from V and 3 bases from J, leaving 15 bases between. Germline V gene data show CDR1 as MDHEN and CDR2 as SYDVKM.

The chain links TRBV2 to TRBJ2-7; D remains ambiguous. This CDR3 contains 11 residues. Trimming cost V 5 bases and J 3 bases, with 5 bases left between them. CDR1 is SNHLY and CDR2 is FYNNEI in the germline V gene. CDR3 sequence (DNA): TGTGCCAGCAGTACATTCTACGAGCAGTACTTC. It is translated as CASSTFYEQYF.

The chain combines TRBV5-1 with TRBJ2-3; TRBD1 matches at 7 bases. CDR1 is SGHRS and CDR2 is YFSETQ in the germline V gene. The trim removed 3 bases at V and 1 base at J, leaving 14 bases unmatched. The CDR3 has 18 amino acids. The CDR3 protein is CASSSGGGSIGGTDTQYF. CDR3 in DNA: TGCGCCAGCAGCTCAGGGGGTGGCTCCATCGGGGGCACAGATACGCAGTATTTT.

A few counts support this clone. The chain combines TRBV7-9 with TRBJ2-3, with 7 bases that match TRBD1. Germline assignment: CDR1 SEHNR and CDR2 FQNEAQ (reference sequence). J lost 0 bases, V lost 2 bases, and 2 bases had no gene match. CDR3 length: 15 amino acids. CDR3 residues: CASSLRGQSTDTQYF. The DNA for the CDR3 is TGTGCCAGCAGCTTAAGGGGACAGAGCACAGATACGCAGTATTTT.

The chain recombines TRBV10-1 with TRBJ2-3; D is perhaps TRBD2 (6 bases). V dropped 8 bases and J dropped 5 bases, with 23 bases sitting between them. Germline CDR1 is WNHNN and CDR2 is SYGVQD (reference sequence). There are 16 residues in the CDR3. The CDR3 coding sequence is TGCGCCAGCCCGGGGGTAGGGGAAGTGGGAAAAGATACGCAGTATTTT. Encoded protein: CASPGVGEVGKDTQYF.

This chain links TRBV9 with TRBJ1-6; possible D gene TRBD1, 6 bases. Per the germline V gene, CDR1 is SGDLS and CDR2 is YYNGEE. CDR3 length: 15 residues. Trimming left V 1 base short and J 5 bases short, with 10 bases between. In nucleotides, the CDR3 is TGTGCCAGCAGCGTATCTCAGGGGAATAATTCACCCCTCCACTTT. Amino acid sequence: CASSVSQGNNSPLHF.

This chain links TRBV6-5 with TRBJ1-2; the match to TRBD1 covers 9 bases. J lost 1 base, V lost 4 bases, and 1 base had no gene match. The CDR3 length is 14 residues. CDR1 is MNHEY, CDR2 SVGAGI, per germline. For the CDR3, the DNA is TGTGCCAGCAGTTCGGACAGGGGTAACTATGGCTACACCTTC. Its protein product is CASSSDRGNYGYTF.

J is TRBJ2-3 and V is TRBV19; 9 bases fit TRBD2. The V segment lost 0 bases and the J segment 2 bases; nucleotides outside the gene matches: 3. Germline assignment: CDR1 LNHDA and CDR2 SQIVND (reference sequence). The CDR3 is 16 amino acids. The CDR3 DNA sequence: TGTGCCAGTAGTATAGAGGGACTAGCAAACACAGATACGCAGTATTTT. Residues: CASSIEGLANTDTQYF.

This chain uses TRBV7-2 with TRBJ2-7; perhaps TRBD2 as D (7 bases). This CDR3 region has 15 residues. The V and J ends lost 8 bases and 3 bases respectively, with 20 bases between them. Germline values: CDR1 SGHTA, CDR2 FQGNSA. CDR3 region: CASRLGGGPYYEQYF. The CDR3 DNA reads TGTGCCAGCCGTTTAGGGGGGGGGCCCTACTACGAGCAGTACTTC.

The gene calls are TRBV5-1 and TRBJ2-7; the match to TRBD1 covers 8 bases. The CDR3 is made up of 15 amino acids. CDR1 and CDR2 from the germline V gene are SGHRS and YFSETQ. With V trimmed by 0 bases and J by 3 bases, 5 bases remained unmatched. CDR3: CASSLATGVVYEQYF. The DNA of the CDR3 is TGCGCCAGCAGCTTGGCGACAGGGGTGGTCTACGAGCAGTACTTC.

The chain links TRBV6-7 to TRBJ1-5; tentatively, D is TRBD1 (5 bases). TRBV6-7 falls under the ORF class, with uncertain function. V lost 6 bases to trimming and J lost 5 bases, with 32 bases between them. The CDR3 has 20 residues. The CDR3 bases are TGTGCCAGCAGGGCCGCCCCCGGGACCGGGACGGGGGTAACGGATCAGCCCCAGCATTTT. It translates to CASRAAPGTGTGVTDQPQHF.

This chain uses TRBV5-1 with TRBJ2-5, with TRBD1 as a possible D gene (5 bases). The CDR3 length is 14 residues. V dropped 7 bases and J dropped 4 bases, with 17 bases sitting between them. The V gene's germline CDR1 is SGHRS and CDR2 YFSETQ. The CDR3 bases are TGCGCCAGCGGGGTAGGCAGGGCGGCAGAGACCCAGTACTTC. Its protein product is CASGVGRAAETQYF.

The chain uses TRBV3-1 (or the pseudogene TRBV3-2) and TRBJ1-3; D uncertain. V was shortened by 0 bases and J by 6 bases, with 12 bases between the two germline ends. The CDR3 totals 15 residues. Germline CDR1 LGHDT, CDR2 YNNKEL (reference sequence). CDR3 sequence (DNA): TGTGCCAGCAGCCAAGATGTACAGCACCTAAACACCATATATTTT. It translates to CASSQDVQHLNTIYF.

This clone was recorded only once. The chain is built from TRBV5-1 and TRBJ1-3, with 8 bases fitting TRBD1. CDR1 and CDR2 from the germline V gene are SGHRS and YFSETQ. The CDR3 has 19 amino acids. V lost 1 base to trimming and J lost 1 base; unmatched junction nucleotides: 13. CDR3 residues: CASSLQGQAPRRSGNTIYF. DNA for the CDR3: TGCGCCAGCAGCTTGCAGGGACAGGCCCCCCGGCGTTCTGGAAACACCATATATTTT. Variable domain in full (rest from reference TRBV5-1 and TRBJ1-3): KAGVTQTPRYLIKTRGQQVTLSCSPISGHRSVSWYQQTPGQGLQFLFEYFSETQRNKGNFPGRFSGRQFSNSRSEMNVSTLELGDSALYLCASSLQGQAPRRSGNTIYFGEGSWLTVV.

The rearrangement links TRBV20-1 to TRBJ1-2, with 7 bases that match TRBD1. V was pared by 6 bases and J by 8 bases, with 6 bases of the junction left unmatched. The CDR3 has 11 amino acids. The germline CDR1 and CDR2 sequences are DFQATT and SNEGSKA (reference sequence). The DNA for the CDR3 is TGCAGTGCAGACTCAGGGGGAGGCTACACCTTC. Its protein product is CSADSGGGYTF.

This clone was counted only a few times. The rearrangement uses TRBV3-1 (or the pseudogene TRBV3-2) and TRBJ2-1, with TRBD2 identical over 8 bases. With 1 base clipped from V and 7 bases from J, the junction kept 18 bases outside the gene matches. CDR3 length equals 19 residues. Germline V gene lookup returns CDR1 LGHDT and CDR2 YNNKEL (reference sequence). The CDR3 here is CASSQVPGTSRRGRNEQFF. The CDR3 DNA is TGTGCCAGCAGCCAAGTCCCCGGGACTAGTCGAAGGGGGAGGAATGAGCAGTTCTTC.

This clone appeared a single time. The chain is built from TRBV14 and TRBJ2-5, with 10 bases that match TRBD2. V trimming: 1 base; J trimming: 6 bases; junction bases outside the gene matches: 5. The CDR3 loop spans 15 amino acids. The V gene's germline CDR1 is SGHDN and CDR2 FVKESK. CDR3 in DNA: TGTGCCAGCAGCCAAGCAGCGGGAGGGGGAAAGACCCAGTACTTC. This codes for CASSQAAGGGKTQYF.